The TCR beta chain under discussion was sequenced for a study of CD8 T cells in Susac syndrome. In the case of this clonotype: Its antigen is still unknown.

Study observations and caveats: The study found that Susac CD8+ clonal expansion peaked in TEMRA cells and active patients.

With random hexamers, 0.5 to 1 ug RNA was reverse transcribed. TCRdb used MiXCR to reprocess the immunoSEQ multiplex PCR reads, holding one entry per CDR3 protein. The sample includes 92,000 or so distinct CDR3 sequences, approximately 96% of them seen just once. The sample was CD8+ T cells from PBMCs. The clonotype comes from a human donor with Susac syndrome.

For the CDR3, the DNA is TGTGCCAGCAGCTTAGTGAGAGACCGTGAAGCTTTCTTT. It encodes CASSLVRDREAFF. The chain recombines TRBV7-2 with TRBJ1-1; D is undetermined. This CDR3 is 13 amino acids long. Germline V gene sequence: CDR1 SGHTA, CDR2 FQGNSA. Trimming took off 1 base at V and 7 bases at J, with 10 bases between the two ends.